This TCR beta chain was sequenced in a study of patients and donors after allogeneic stem cell transplantation. TCRdb independently ran MiXCR on the RT-PCR reads; one entry per CDR3 protein. This table holds 190,000 or so distinct CDR3 sequences, less than 45% found once. Germline CDR1 reads SGHVS; CDR2 reads FQNEAQ. V trimming: 3 bases; J trimming: 4 bases; junction bases outside the gene matches: 8. The CDR3 covers 15 residues. Only a few counts were recorded for this clonotype. This receptor was obtained from a human donor who was either an allogeneic HSCT recipient or a stem cell or donor lymphocyte infusion donor (not recorded which). It is not recorded whose cells these are; they may come from a transplant donor. Source material: blood, either unsorted or a sorted T cell fraction (not recorded which). The V call is TRBV7-8, the J call TRBJ1-1; 7 positions agree with TRBD1. The CDR3 DNA is TGTGCCAGCAGCTTCTACAGGGGCCGGGGCACTGAAGCTTTCTTT. The encoded protein is CASSFYRGRGTEAFF. The full variable domain, rest sourced from reference TRBV7-8 and TRBJ1-1, is GAGVSQSPRYKVAKRGQDVALRCDPISGHVSLFWYQQALGQGPEFLTYFQNEAQLDKSGLPSDRFFAERPEGSVSTLKIQRTQQEDSAVYLCASSFYRGRGTEAFFGQGTRLTVV.